This passage covers 16 T cell receptor beta chains from one sample sequenced in a study of human T cells and chemical hapten exposure. TCRdb re-called the RACE reads through MiXCR, storing one row per CDR3 protein. The data hold around 180,000 distinct CDR3 sequences, with about 31% observed a single time. This sample's time point: pre-sensitization, week 0. The treatment is: therapeutic diphenylcyclopropenone sensitization with weekly scalp DPC. The source material was whole blood, sampled in connection with sensitization to the hapten diphenylcyclopropenone (DPC). Receptor source: a woman younger than 45 with alopecia areata. Some clones in this sample may be carry-over from other donors' samples.

The J gene is TRBJ2-1, the V gene TRBV15; tentatively, D is TRBD1 (6 bases). Trimming shortened V by 3 bases and J by 2 bases, and 14 bases separated the two germline ends. The CDR3 runs to 16 residues. Germline CDR1 reads LNHNV; CDR2 reads YYDKDF (reference sequence). CDR3 protein: CATSRAGTRTYNEQFF. For the CDR3, the DNA is TGTGCCACCAGCAGGGCCGGGACACGAACCTACAATGAGCAGTTCTTC.

This clonotype ranks as medium-sized (0.01 to 0.1%). This chain connects TRBV29-1 to TRBJ1-3, with a tentative D call TRBD1 (5 bases). V lost 6 bases, J lost 4 bases, and 16 bases lay in between. Looked up from germline, CDR1 is SQVTM and CDR2 is ANQGSEA. CDR3 length equals 14 residues. The CDR3 nucleotides are TGCAGCGTCCACGCTGGGGGTAGCGGAAACACCATATATTTT. Translation: CSVHAGGSGNTIYF.

This rearrangement joins TRBV10-3 to TRBJ1-1, with D uncertain. V gave up 0 bases and J gave up 1 base, with 6 bases separating them. Germline CDR1 reads ENHRY; CDR2 reads SYGVKD. This CDR3 is built from 14 residues. The CDR3 is CAISESRRNTEAFF. DNA of the CDR3: TGTGCCATCAGTGAGTCGAGGCGGAACACTGAAGCTTTCTTT.

The chain uses TRBV11-2 and TRBJ2-1; TRBD1 matches 7 bases. Germline trimming cut 3 bases from V and 5 bases from J; bases unmatched to any gene: 7. The CDR3 is made up of 15 amino acids. From germline, CDR1 is SGHAT and CDR2 FQNNGV. In DNA, the CDR3 is TGTGCCAGCAGCTTCCCCGGGACAGCTAACAATGAGCAGTTCTTC. Its translation is CASSFPGTANNEQFF.

The rearrangement uses TRBV6-5 and TRBJ1-2; D is unresolved. The CDR3 has 13 amino acids. Trimming left V 6 bases short and J 4 bases short, with 12 bases between. Germline V gives CDR1 MNHEY, CDR2 SVGAGI. In DNA form, the CDR3 reads TGTGCCAGCAGGAGCTGGCCTTCCTATGGCTACACCTTC. It specifies CASRSWPSYGYTF.

The table lists this clonotype with a few counts. This chain links TRBV5-1 with TRBJ2-3; D unclear. The CDR3 extends over 13 amino acids. V lost 4 bases and J 0 bases, leaving 6 bases between the germline ends. Germline V gene data show CDR1 as SGHRS and CDR2 as YFSETQ. The CDR3 sequence is CASSGYSTDTQYF. The CDR3 region has the DNA TGCGCCAGCAGCGGTTACAGCACAGATACGCAGTATTTT.

This chain links TRBV28 with TRBJ2-3; maybe TRBD2 (6 bases). Germline values: CDR1 MDHEN, CDR2 SYDVKM. V was pared by 3 bases and J by 2 bases, with 12 bases between. CDR3 length: 15 residues. CDR3 coding DNA: TGTGCCAGCAGTTTCGTAACGGGGGACACAGATACGCAGTATTTT. It specifies CASSFVTGDTDTQYF.

The rearrangement links TRBV29-1 to TRBJ2-5; 13 bases are a match to TRBD2. J was trimmed by 7 bases and V by 7 bases; bases with no gene match: 12. Germline-derived CDR1 and CDR2 are SQVTM and ANQGSEA. This CDR3 has 15 amino acids. Here the CDR3 reads CSGTSGRALQGTQYF. The CDR3 DNA reads TGCAGCGGAACTAGCGGGAGGGCCCTGCAGGGGACCCAGTACTTC.

V gene TRBV28 combines with J gene TRBJ2-7; TRBD1 matches 9 bases. V was clipped by 3 bases and J by 6 bases; unmatched bases: 3. The germline V gene encodes CDR1 MDHEN and CDR2 SYDVKM. This CDR3 comprises 13 residues. CDR3 DNA sequence: TGTGCCAGCAGTTTCGGACAGGGGCCCGAGCAGTACTTC. Translation: CASSFGQGPEQYF.

This sequence joins TRBV28 and TRBJ2-7, with D possibly TRBD1 on 6 matching bases. This CDR3 contains 13 residues. CDR1 and CDR2 (germline): MDHEN, SYDVKM. Trimming pared 10 bases from V and 2 bases from J, leaving 15 bases between. The CDR3 nucleotides are TGTGCCACCCAGGTCGAGGGGGCCTACGAGCAGTACTTC. It codes for CATQVEGAYEQYF. Variable domain in full (rest from reference TRBV28 and TRBJ2-7): DVKVTQSSRYLVKRTGEKVFLECVQDMDHENMFWYRQDPGLGLRLIYFSYDVKMKEKGDIPEGYSVSREKKERFSLILESASTNQTSMYLCATQVEGAYEQYFGPGTRLTVT.

The J gene is TRBJ2-7, the V gene TRBV9; the D call may be TRBD1 or TRBD2 (5 bases each). Germline V gene lookup returns CDR1 SGDLS and CDR2 YYNGEE. The CDR3 covers 17 residues. Deletions cut 0 bases from V and 5 bases from J, with 21 bases between. Written as DNA, the CDR3 is TGTGCCAGCAGCGTAGATCTCGATGGTGGGACCCTGGACGAGCAGTACTTC. It specifies CASSVDLDGGTLDEQYF. Using reference TRBV9 and TRBJ2-7 for the parts outside the CDR3, the full variable domain is DSGVTQTPKHLITATGQRVTLRCSPRSGDLSVYWYQQSLDQGLQFLIQYYNGEERAKGNILERFSAQQFPDLHSELNLSSLELGDSALYFCASSVDLDGGTLDEQYFGPGTRLTVT.

This rearrangement joins TRBV28 to TRBJ1-4; the D is unclear. Trimming shortened V by 8 bases and J by 0 bases, and 7 bases separated the two germline ends. Germline V lookup: CDR1 MDHEN, CDR2 SYDVKM. The CDR3 has 13 residues. The CDR3 sequence: CASLGTTNEKLFF. CDR3 coding DNA: TGTGCCAGCCTAGGTACAACTAATGAAAAACTGTTTTTT.

The V and J genes are TRBV15 and TRBJ1-1; D might be TRBD1 (6 bases). The CDR3 consists of 14 residues. From germline, CDR1 is LNHNV and CDR2 YYDKDF (reference sequence). The V end was cut by 0 bases, the J end by 9 bases, with 14 bases between. The CDR3 is CATSRDQGGEKAFF. Here the CDR3 DNA reads TGTGCCACCAGCAGAGACCAAGGGGGAGAGAAAGCTTTCTTT.

This clonotype was detected a few times. The rearrangement links TRBV9 to TRBJ1-6, with D perhaps matching TRBD1 (6 bases). Looked up from germline, CDR1 is SGDLS and CDR2 is YYNGEE. This CDR3 spans 17 amino acids. Between the trimmed V and J ends, which lost 4 bases and 0 bases, there was a span of 14 bases. The CDR3 loop is CASSPSTGSSYNSPLHF. The CDR3 DNA follows: TGTGCCAGCAGCCCCTCTACAGGGAGCTCCTATAATTCACCCCTCCACTTT.

The sample holds a few counts of this clonotype. The chain links TRBV5-1 to TRBJ1-1; TRBD1 agrees at 7 bases. Germline CDR1 and CDR2: SGHRS and YFSETQ. J gave up 4 bases and V 2 bases, and 8 bases lay outside the gene matches. This CDR3 is 15 amino acids long. DNA for the CDR3: TGCGCCAGCAGCTTAAGCATACAGGGGCCCACTGAAGCTTTCTTT. Translating it yields CASSLSIQGPTEAFF.

Ten or more counts support this clonotype. CDR3 sequence (DNA): TGCAGTGCTCTTATGGGGACTAGCGGCCAGTTCTTC. Its protein is CSALMGTSGQFF. The rearrangement links TRBV20-1 to TRBJ2-1; 11 bases agree with TRBD2. In germline, CDR1 is DFQATT, CDR2 SNEGSKA (reference sequence). Unmatched junction bases numbered 7, after V lost 5 bases and J lost 13 bases. This CDR3 comprises 12 residues.